Each of the 23 T cell receptor beta chains below was sequenced from the same sample in a study of human T cells and chemical hapten exposure. TCRdb itself ran the RACE reads through MiXCR, one entry per CDR3 protein. The table shows around 360,000 distinct CDR3 sequences, with about 6.9% occurring only once. Time point reported: patch test 2, 6 weeks after DPC sensitization. Specified treatment: therapeutic diphenylcyclopropenone sensitization with weekly scalp DPC. The specimen comprised whole blood, sampled in connection with sensitization to the hapten diphenylcyclopropenone (DPC). Receptor source: a woman aged 18-29 years with alopecia areata. Some clones in this sample may be carry-over from other donors' samples.

This clonotype was recorded a few times. The V call is TRBV10-3, the J call TRBJ1-3; D unresolved. The V gene lost 9 bases and the J gene lost 0 bases, with 9 bases spanning the gap. CDR3 length: 13 amino acids. Germline CDR1 and CDR2: ENHRY and SYGVKD. CDR3 in DNA: TGTGCCATTCGACCGAGCTCTGGAAACACCATATATTTT. Translated: CAIRPSSGNTIYF.

The sample holds many counts of this clonotype. CDR3: CASSVTGNQPQHF. The CDR3 DNA reads as TGTGCCAGCAGCGTGACAGGCAATCAGCCCCAGCATTTT. The chain employs TRBV6-2 or TRBV6-3 and TRBJ1-5; maybe TRBD1 (5 bases). V was cut by 6 bases and J by 2 bases, with 8 bases left in between. The CDR3 runs 13 residues. Germline lookup yields CDR1 MNHEY and CDR2 SVGEGT.

In this sample, this clonotype turned up a few times. The chain is built from TRBV7-2 and TRBJ2-7; 8 bases line up with TRBD2. The trim removed 5 bases at V and 3 bases at J, leaving 9 bases unmatched. The CDR3 covers 15 residues. The germline V gene has CDR1 SGHTA and CDR2 FQGNSA. CDR3 amino acids: CASSQRGGRFYEQYF. The CDR3 DNA is TGTGCCAGCAGCCAACGCGGGGGGCGATTCTACGAGCAGTACTTC. Filled out from reference TRBV7-2 and TRBJ2-7, the complete variable domain reads GAGVSQSPSNKVTEKGKDVELRCDPISGHTALYWYRQSLGQGLEFLIYFQGNSAPDKSGLPSDRFSAERTGGSVSTLTIQRTQQEDSAVYLCASSQRGGRFYEQYFGPGTRLTVT.

The sample holds a few counts of this clonotype. The chain uses TRBV5-5 and TRBJ2-1; 11 bases fit TRBD1. The length of the CDR3 is 17 residues. Looked up from germline, CDR1 is SGHKS and CDR2 is YYEKEE (reference sequence). With 3 bases clipped from V and 7 bases from J, the junction kept 12 bases outside the gene matches. For the CDR3, the DNA is TGTGCCAGCAGCTCTTCTCCGGGACAGGGGGATCGGAATGAGCAGTTCTTC. The encoded protein is CASSSSPGQGDRNEQFF.

The chain couples TRBV2 to TRBJ2-5; perhaps TRBD2 as D (6 bases). The CDR3 is made up of 13 amino acids. CDR1 is SNHLY and CDR2 is FYNNEI in the germline V gene. Trimming took off 6 bases at V and 2 bases at J, with 10 bases between the two ends. CDR3 in amino acids: CASRVAEQETQYF. The CDR3 nucleotides read TGTGCCAGCAGGGTAGCGGAACAAGAGACCCAGTACTTC.

This chain connects TRBV12-3 or TRBV12-4 to TRBJ1-5; 7 bases are shared with TRBD1. The CDR3 spans 14 residues. With V trimmed by 7 bases and J by 5 bases, 8 bases remained unmatched. The CDR3: CASTEQGRDQPQHF. The CDR3 DNA is TGTGCCAGCACCGAACAGGGGAGAGATCAGCCCCAGCATTTT.

This clonotype appeared many times. The gene calls are TRBV12-3 or TRBV12-4 and TRBJ1-2, with D possibly TRBD1 on 6 matching bases. V lost 8 bases to trimming and J lost 8 bases, with 18 bases between them. CDR3 length: 13 amino acids. CDR3 nucleotide sequence: TGTGCCAGCGAGGACCAGGGGATGCGAGGCTACACCTTC. Translated: CASEDQGMRGYTF.

This clonotype was observed many times. In DNA form, the CDR3 reads TGCAGCGCCAGGGACAGGGCAACGAACACCGGGGAGCTGTTTTTT. Its protein product is CSARDRATNTGELFF. The rearrangement links TRBV29-1 to TRBJ2-2; TRBD1 aligns across 9 bases. V shed 7 bases, J shed 0 bases, and the junction held 6 bases outside the gene matches. The CDR3 loop spans 15 amino acids. CDR1 is SQVTM, CDR2 ANQGSEA, per germline.

A few counts support this clonotype. The chain uses TRBV4-1 and TRBJ2-1, with 8 bases fitting TRBD1. This CDR3 region has 17 residues. V shed 2 bases, J shed 7 bases, and the junction held 13 bases outside the gene matches. Germline lookup yields CDR1 MGHRA and CDR2 YSYEKL. The CDR3 region is CASSQLRTGIRVNEQFF. The DNA of the CDR3 is TGCGCCAGCAGCCAACTTCGGACAGGGATCCGAGTGAATGAGCAGTTCTTC.

This clonotype was observed at least ten times. This sequence joins TRBV20-1 and TRBJ1-1; D is ambiguous. The germline V gene has CDR1 DFQATT and CDR2 SNEGSKA (reference sequence). Trimming stripped 0 bases from V and 2 bases from J, with 10 bases between. CDR3 length: 14 amino acids. CDR3 in DNA: TGCAGTGCTAGAGATCCCGGCGGCAACACTGAAGCTTTCTTT. Its translation: CSARDPGGNTEAFF.

This clonotype showed up many times. For the CDR3, the DNA is TGCGCCAGCAGCCCTGGACAGGGGGCGAACTATGGCTACACCTTC. Translating gives CASSPGQGANYGYTF. The V call is TRBV4-1, the J call TRBJ1-2, with TRBD1 matching 11 bases. Germline CDR1 MGHRA, CDR2 YSYEKL. V was pared by 4 bases and J by 2 bases, with 3 bases of the junction left unmatched. The CDR3 runs 15 residues.

J is TRBJ1-4 and V is TRBV4-1; tentative D call: TRBD1 (5 bases). CDR1 MGHRA and CDR2 YSYEKL come from the germline V gene. V was cut by 3 bases and J by 4 bases, with 12 bases left in between. The CDR3 consists of 15 residues. The CDR3 here is CASSQVDRVNEKLFF. In nucleotides, the CDR3 is TGCGCCAGCAGCCAGGTTGACAGAGTTAATGAAAAACTGTTTTTT.

As concerns this clonotype: The CDR3 ends on some other residue instead of the conserved phenylalanine or tryptophan, so this is likely a read error. The gene calls are TRBV2 and TRBJ2-3; D is unresolved. Between the trimmed V and J ends, which lost 6 bases and 6 bases, there was a span of 10 bases. The germline V gene has CDR1 SNHLY and CDR2 FYNNEI. This CDR3 spans 12 amino acids. The CDR3 reads CASRPLRDTQYS. CDR3 bases: TGTGCCAGCAGACCCCTCCGGGATACGCAGTATTCT.

This clonotype was seen only a few times. This rearrangement joins TRBV6-2 or TRBV6-3 to TRBJ1-2; D is uncertain. The germline V gene has CDR1 MNHEY and CDR2 SVGEGT. CDR3 length equals 13 residues. V was trimmed by 2 bases and J by 8 bases, leaving 12 bases between them. CDR3 coding DNA: TGTGCCAGCAGTTACACCTTCGCGGGAGGCTACACCTTC. The encoded protein is CASSYTFAGGYTF.

The chain uses TRBV6-6 and TRBJ1-4, with a possible D match to TRBD1 (6 bases). V was cut by 4 bases and J by 6 bases, with 12 bases left in between. The CDR3 length is 14 residues. The germline V gene encodes CDR1 MNHNY and CDR2 SVGAGI (reference sequence). The DNA for the CDR3 is TGTGCCAGCAGTTCCGGGACACCTTATGAAAAACTGTTTTTT. It codes for CASSSGTPYEKLFF.

The rearrangement links TRBV6-2 or TRBV6-3 to TRBJ1-2, with D perhaps matching TRBD1 (6 bases). V lost 2 bases, J lost 1 base, and 8 bases lay in between. This CDR3 has 14 amino acids. Germline lookup yields CDR1 MNHEY and CDR2 SVGEGT. CDR3 loop: CASSYGQINYGYTF. The CDR3 nucleotides read TGTGCCAGCAGTTACGGACAGATTAACTATGGCTACACCTTC.

This clonotype was seen more than once but under ten times. The chain carries TRBV4-3 and TRBJ2-1; no clear D. Between the trimmed V and J ends, which lost 4 bases and 4 bases, there was a span of 26 bases. Germline V lookup: CDR1 LGHNA, CDR2 YSLEER. The CDR3 is 19 residues long. The CDR3 DNA is TGCGCCAGCAGCCTCGGCGCCGGGCCCCCATCCAGATTTTACAATGAGCAGTTCTTC. Its protein is CASSLGAGPPSRFYNEQFF.

The chain recombines TRBV12-5 with TRBJ1-1; 9 positions match TRBD1. Germline V gene data show CDR1 as LGHNT and CDR2 as FRNRAP. V was clipped by 2 bases and J by 5 bases; unmatched bases: 9. This CDR3 comprises 16 residues. CDR3 bases: TGTGCTAGTGGTTTGATTACAGGGGGCGAGGTAACTGAAGCTTTCTTT. It is translated as CASGLITGGEVTEAFF. The full variable domain, its missing parts supplied by reference TRBV12-5 and TRBJ1-1, is DARVTQTPRHKVTEMGQEVTMRCQPILGHNTVFWYRQTMMQGLELLAYFRNRAPLDDSGMPKDRFSAEMPDATLATLKIQPSEPRDSAVYFCASGLITGGEVTEAFFGQGTRLTVV.

This clonotype was found a few times. This chain links TRBV4-1 with TRBJ2-2; D is undetermined. Germline CDR1 and CDR2: MGHRA and YSYEKL. This CDR3 is 14 amino acids long. Trimming stripped 5 bases from V and 1 base from J, with 8 bases between. The CDR3 loop is CASSGIQNTGELFF. DNA for the CDR3: TGCGCCAGCAGCGGGATTCAGAACACCGGGGAGCTGTTTTTT.

There are many counts of this clonotype. This chain uses TRBV12-3 or TRBV12-4 with TRBJ2-3; 9 nucleotides line up with TRBD1. The trim removed 5 bases at V and 3 bases at J, leaving 6 bases unmatched. This CDR3 has 15 residues. The CDR3 region has the DNA TGTGCCAGCAGTATGGGACAGGGTGCGACAGATACGCAGTATTTT. It codes for CASSMGQGATDTQYF.

The V call is TRBV5-1, the J call TRBJ1-1; perhaps TRBD1 as D (5 bases). Trimming removed 3 bases at V and 10 bases at J, with 25 bases between. CDR1 SGHRS and CDR2 YFSETQ come from the germline V gene. This CDR3 contains 16 residues. CDR3 bases: TGCGCCAGCAGCTCCAACCCCCGGACCGAGGATAGGGGAGCTTTCTTT. Protein: CASSSNPRTEDRGAFF.

This clonotype was seen repeatedly, ten times or more. The gene calls are TRBV7-6 and TRBJ2-3, with D unclear. The CDR3 sequence is 18 residues long. Per the germline V gene, CDR1 is SGHVS and CDR2 is FNYEAQ. The V end was cut by 4 bases, the J end by 1 base, with 21 bases between. CDR3 nucleotides: TGTGCCAGCAGCTCGGTTTATTCCGACTCCCGTCGCACAGATACGCAGTATTTT. Translating gives CASSSVYSDSRRTDTQYF. The full variable domain, its missing parts supplied by reference TRBV7-6 and TRBJ2-3, is GAGVSQSPRYKVTKRGQDVALRCDPISGHVSLYWYRQALGQGPEFLTYFNYEAQQDKSGLPNDRFSAERPEGSISTLTIQRTEQRDSAMYRCASSSVYSDSRRTDTQYFGPGTRLTVL.

This clonotype has more than one count but fewer than ten. The chain recombines TRBV4-2 with TRBJ2-2; D is unclear. Trimming took off 10 bases at V and 4 bases at J, with 10 bases between the two ends. Germline CDR1 reads LGHNA; CDR2 reads YNFKEQ. The CDR3 consists of 12 residues. The CDR3 DNA is TGTGCCACCGGCCCGGCCACCGGGGAGCTGTTTTTT. Its protein is CATGPATGELFF.